The 2 T cell receptor beta chains below were found in one sample sequenced in a study of metastatic and nonmetastatic thyroid tumors. TCRdb re-analyzed the PCR reads using MiXCR. The sample has thousands of clones; less than 30% are singletons. The entire patient cohort was treatment-naive prior to thyroid surgery. Sequenced: adjacent normal tissue. Receptors were obtained from a female donor with papillary thyroid cancer or a benign thyroid nodule (not recorded which). Some clones in this sample may be carry-over from other donors' samples.

The chain links TRBV6-1 to TRBJ1-1; the match to TRBD1 covers 7 bases. After removal of 10 bases from V and 1 base from J, the junction contained 6 bases not matched to a gene. Germline V gene lookup returns CDR1 MNHNS and CDR2 SASEGT. This CDR3 comprises 13 residues. The CDR3 sequence is CATDRDRNTEAFF. In DNA form, the CDR3 reads TGTGCCACCGACCGGGACAGGAACACTGAAGCTTTCTTT.

In this sample, this clone is medium-sized (0.01 to 0.1%). The chain couples TRBV6-1 to TRBJ1-5; D perhaps matches TRBD1 (5 bases). Per the germline V gene, CDR1 is MNHNS and CDR2 is SASEGT. Trimming removed 4 bases from V and 4 bases from J, with 14 bases in between. The CDR3 is 15 amino acids. CDR3 sequence (DNA): TGTGCCAGCAGTGGTAGGGGCGCAGGAAATCAGCCCCAGCATTTT. Translation: CASSGRGAGNQPQHF.